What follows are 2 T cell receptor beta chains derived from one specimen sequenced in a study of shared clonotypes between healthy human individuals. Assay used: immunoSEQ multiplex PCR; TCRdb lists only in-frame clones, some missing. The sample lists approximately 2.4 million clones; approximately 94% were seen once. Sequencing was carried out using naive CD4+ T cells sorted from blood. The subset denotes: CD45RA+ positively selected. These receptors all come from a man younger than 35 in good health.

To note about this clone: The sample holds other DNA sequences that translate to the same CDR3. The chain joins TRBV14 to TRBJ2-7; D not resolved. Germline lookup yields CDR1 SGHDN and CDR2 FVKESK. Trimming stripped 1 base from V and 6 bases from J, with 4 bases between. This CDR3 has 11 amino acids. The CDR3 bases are TGTGCCAGCAGCCAAGGAGCCGAGCAGTACTTC. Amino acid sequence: CASSQGAEQYF. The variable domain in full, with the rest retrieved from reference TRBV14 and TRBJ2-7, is EAGVTQFPSHSVIEKGQTVTLRCDPISGHDNLYWYRRVMGKEIKFLLHFVKESKQDESGMPNNRFLAERTGGTYSTLKVQPAELEDSGVYFCASSQGAEQYFGPGTRLTVT.

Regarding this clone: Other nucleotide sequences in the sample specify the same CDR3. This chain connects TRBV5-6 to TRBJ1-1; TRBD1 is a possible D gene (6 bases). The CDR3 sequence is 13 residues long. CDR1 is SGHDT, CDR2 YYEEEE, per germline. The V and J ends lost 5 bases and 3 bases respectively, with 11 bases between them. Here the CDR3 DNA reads TGTGCCAGCAGTTTGCCAGGGGACACTGAAGCTTTCTTT. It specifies CASSLPGDTEAFF.